This section outlines one T cell receptor beta chain sequence together with its context. The sample belongs to a study of patients and donors after allogeneic stem cell transplantation. Trimming cost V 5 bases and J 5 bases; bases outside gene matches: 9. This CDR3 spans 15 amino acids. MiXCR was run by TCRdb on the RT-PCR reads, yielding one entry per CDR3 protein. The data show 110,000 or so distinct CDR3 sequences, approximately 40% seen once. The source material was blood, either unsorted or a sorted T cell fraction (not recorded which). The clonotype originates from a human donor who was either an allogeneic HSCT recipient or a stem cell or donor lymphocyte infusion donor (not recorded which). It is not recorded whose cells these are; they may come from a transplant donor. The chain links TRBV12-3 or TRBV12-4 to TRBJ2-5; 9 bases are a match to TRBD2. CDR3 in DNA: TGTGCCAGCAGTCTAAGACTAGCGGTATCCGAGACCCAGTACTTC. This gives the protein CASSLRLAVSETQYF.